This T cell receptor beta chain was observed in a study of early T cells in non-severe SARS-CoV-2 infection. Overall study context: Sequencing used unsorted whole-blood bulk RNA, so chains lack pairing.

Deletions cut 6 bases from V and 5 bases from J, with 16 bases between. The CDR3 is made up of 14 amino acids. Looked up from germline, CDR1 is MNHNY and CDR2 is SVGAGI (reference sequence). cDNA molecules, individually, were tagged with unique molecular identifiers. TCRdb recomputed calls from the 5' RACE reads with MiXCR, one row per CDR3 protein. This table has around 93,000 distinct CDR3 sequences, approximately 12% appearing once. This clonotype appeared a few times. Its antigen remains unknown. Study findings and constraints: VDJdb matching skewed toward anti-spike CD8 responses, missing private and CD4 specificities.

This chain connects TRBV6-6 to TRBJ1-2; no reliable D call. This material consisted of whole blood, taken at baseline. The clonotype was recovered from an adult who was a healthcare worker with PCR-confirmed SARS-CoV-2 infection or an uninfected control (not recorded which). CDR3 protein: CASSPLTDRYGYTF. As DNA, the CDR3 is TGTGCCAGCAGCCCACTTACGGACCGATATGGCTACACCTTC.